Below are 12 T cell receptor beta chains sequenced from a single sample in a study of cytomegalovirus exposure and HLA in healthy donors. Primers included in the PCR were 60 Vbeta and 13 Jbeta primers. The repertoire was sequenced with immunoSEQ multiplex PCR; TCRdb's copy has only in-frame clones and lacks some. Counted here are roughly 180,000 clones, approximately 84% occurring once; the ten biggest clones make up under 5%. Sequencing was done on a sample of PBMCs. The receptors were sampled from a man aged 18-30 years in good health and CMV-seronegative.

The gene calls are TRBV29-1 and TRBJ1-1, with 7 bases matching TRBD1. Germline loops: CDR1 SQVTM, CDR2 ANQGSEA. The CDR3 sequence is 14 residues long. The junction had 11 bases not matched to a gene; V was cut back by 6 bases and J by 4 bases. As DNA, the CDR3 is TGCAGCGTGGAAAGCAGGGGGTTGGGCACTGAAGCTTTCTTT. Protein: CSVESRGLGTEAFF. Supplemented by reference TRBV29-1 and TRBJ1-1, the full variable domain reads SAVISQKPSRDICQRGTSLTIQCQVDSQVTMMFWYRQQPGQSLTLIATANQGSEATYESGFVIDKFPISRPNLTFSTLTVSNMSPEDSSIYLCSVESRGLGTEAFFGQGTRLTVV.

In this sample, this clone turned up a few times. This chain uses TRBV27 with TRBJ1-3; D perhaps matches TRBD1 (6 bases). Deletions cut 5 bases from V and 0 bases from J, with 14 bases between. CDR1 is MNHEY and CDR2 is SMNVEV in the germline V gene (reference sequence). The CDR3 runs to 16 residues. The CDR3 here is CASSQTDRSSGNTIYF. Written as DNA, the CDR3 is TGTGCCAGCAGTCAAACGGACAGAAGCTCTGGAAACACCATATATTTT.

V usage is TRBV2 and J usage is TRBJ2-2; 7 nucleotides align to TRBD2. Germline V lookup: CDR1 SNHLY, CDR2 FYNNEI. The CDR3 runs 14 residues. V lost 3 bases, J lost 7 bases, and 5 bases stayed unmatched. The CDR3 loop reads CASSDGGTSGELFF. Here the CDR3 DNA reads TGTGCCAGCAGTGACGGGGGGACCAGCGGGGAGCTGTTTTTT.

This clone was seen just once. The chain joins TRBV2 to TRBJ2-7; D perhaps matches TRBD2 (5 bases). Per the germline V gene, CDR1 is SNHLY and CDR2 is FYNNEI. The CDR3 sequence is 13 residues long. V lost 4 bases to trimming and J lost 3 bases, with 10 bases between them. The CDR3 DNA reads as TGTGCCAGCAGTGCCGGAGGAAACTACGAGCAGTACTTC. Translated, it gives CASSAGGNYEQYF.

This clone was detected once. V usage is TRBV15 and J usage is TRBJ2-7, with D possibly matching TRBD2 (6 bases). V lost 1 base and J 6 bases, leaving 16 bases between the germline ends. This CDR3 spans 15 amino acids. The germline V gene has CDR1 LNHNV and CDR2 YYDKDF (reference sequence). The CDR3 region is CATSRVRTGGGEQYF. CDR3 DNA sequence: TGTGCCACCAGCAGAGTTCGGACCGGGGGAGGCGAGCAGTACTTC. Looking up the rest from reference TRBV15 and TRBJ2-7 gives the full variable domain: DAMVIQNPRYQVTQFGKPVTLSCSQTLNHNVMYWYQQKSSQAPKLLFHYYDKDFNNEADTPDNFQSRRPNTSFCFLDIRSPGLGDTAMYLCATSRVRTGGGEQYFGPGTRLTVT.

The rearrangement joins TRBV21-1 to TRBJ2-7; the DNA was not compared with TRBD1, the D call given in the table. TRBV21-1 is a pseudogene. This CDR3 has 15 amino acids. The CDR3 DNA follows: TGTGCCAGCAGCAAATTGCGACAGGAGGATGACGAGCAGTACTTC. It is translated as CASSKLRQEDDEQYF.

The genes are TRBV5-1 and TRBJ2-1; the match to TRBD2 covers 13 bases. This CDR3 is built from 17 residues. Unmatched junction bases numbered 7, after V lost 4 bases and J lost 3 bases. Per the germline V gene, CDR1 is SGHRS and CDR2 is YFSETQ. CDR3: CASSPRTSGGVYNEQFF. DNA of the CDR3: TGCGCCAGCAGCCCACGGACTAGCGGGGGAGTCTACAATGAGCAGTTCTTC.

This chain links TRBV19 with TRBJ1-2; the match to TRBD1 covers 9 bases. Germline assignment: CDR1 LNHDA and CDR2 SQIVND (reference sequence). CDR3 length: 14 residues. V dropped 4 bases and J dropped 4; count of bases not matched to a gene: 4. This chain's CDR3 is CASSSPGQGYGYTF. In nucleotides, the CDR3 is TGTGCCAGTAGTAGCCCGGGACAGGGCTATGGCTACACCTTC.

This clone was recorded once. The CDR3, as DNA: TGCGCCAGCAGCTTGCAACTAGCGGGGGCGGGCAATGAGCAGTTCTTC. Amino acid sequence: CASSLQLAGAGNEQFF. V and J are TRBV5-1 and TRBJ2-1; 11 bases line up with TRBD2. This CDR3 region has 16 residues. J was trimmed by 6 bases and V by 1 base; bases with no gene match: 6. CDR1 is SGHRS and CDR2 is YFSETQ in the germline V gene. The full variable domain, completed using reference TRBV5-1 and TRBJ2-1, is KAGVTQTPRYLIKTRGQQVTLSCSPISGHRSVSWYQQTPGQGLQFLFEYFSETQRNKGNFPGRFSGRQFSNSRSEMNVSTLELGDSALYLCASSLQLAGAGNEQFFGPGTRLTVL.

This clone was picked up a small number of times. The chain links TRBV5-1 to TRBJ2-7, with a weak D call TRBD1 (6 bases). Germline CDR1 is SGHRS and CDR2 is YFSETQ. V gave up 3 bases and J gave up 0 bases, with 10 bases separating them. The CDR3 runs 14 residues. The CDR3 sequence: CASSSLQGSYEQYF. The CDR3 coding sequence is TGCGCCAGCAGCTCACTACAGGGCTCCTACGAGCAGTACTTC.

V and J are TRBV19 and TRBJ2-3; TRBD1 agrees at 11 bases. The CDR3 is 15 amino acids. Germline loops: CDR1 LNHDA, CDR2 SQIVND (reference sequence). Trimming took 3 bases from V and 3 from J; bases not matched to a gene: 2. The CDR3 DNA follows: TGTGCCAGTAGTATTGGACAGGGGGCAACAGATACGCAGTATTTT. Translation: CASSIGQGATDTQYF.

The chain has TRBV18 and TRBJ2-1; D is possibly TRBD1 (6 bases). Germline V CDR1 and CDR2: KGHSH, LQKENI. V gave up 3 bases and J gave up 10 bases, with 19 bases separating them. CDR3 length: 15 residues. CDR3 coding DNA: TGTGCCAGCTCACCTGGACAGCCCGTTCGGCGGGAGCAGTTCTTC. Amino acids: CASSPGQPVRREQFF. The variable domain in full, with the rest retrieved from reference TRBV18 and TRBJ2-1, is NAGVMQNPRHLVRRRGQEARLRCSPMKGHSHVYWYRQLPEEGLKFMVYLQKENIIDESGMPKERFSAEFPKEGPSILRIQQVVRGDSAAYFCASSPGQPVRREQFFGPGTRLTVL.